The rows below give T cell receptor beta chains drawn from one sample of a study of blood T cell repertoires in COVID-19. The method was immunoSEQ multiplex PCR; TCRdb's version includes in-frame clones alone and lacks a portion of them. The sample lists tens of thousands of clones; roughly nine tenths were seen once. Sample: peripheral blood. Receptor source: a woman between 40 and 50 years old with active COVID-19. The CDR3 runs from the conserved cysteine through the conserved F or W. D genes are given only for firm matches. Some rows mark clone size as missing; the rest say once, few, many or name a class of expanded clone.

J	V	size	D	DNA	CDR3
TRBJ1-6	TRBV6-2/TRBV6-3	NA	TRBD1	TGTGCCAGCAGCCGCATCCAACAGGGGATTGAAGCTTCACCCCTCCACTTT	CASSRIQQGIEASPLHF
TRBJ1-4	TRBV5-4	few	NA	TGTGCCAGCAGCTTGACAGGGAATGAAAAACTGTTTTTT	CASSLTGNEKLFF
TRBJ2-3	TRBV19	once	TRBD1	TGTGCCAGTAGGACAGGGGCTCGAACAGATACGCAGTATTTT	CASRTGARTDTQYF
TRBJ1-5	TRBV7-9	NA	NA	TGTGCCAGCAGCTTAGAGTGGCACCTTAGCAATCAGCCCCAGCATTTT	CASSLEWHLSNQPQHF
TRBJ1-2	TRBV12-3/TRBV12-4	NA	NA	TGTGCCAGCAGTTCCTTGCAGACAGTCTGCACCTTC	CASSSLQTVCTF
TRBJ2-5	TRBV5-1	NA	NA	TGCGCCAGCAGCTTGGGACTTGGAGCAGAGACCCAGTACTTC	CASSLGLGAETQYF
TRBJ1-5	TRBV4-1	NA	NA	TGCGCCAGCAGCCCGGGGAGGGGGGAGCCATCAAAGCCCCAGCATTTT	CASSPGRGEPSKPQHF
TRBJ2-6	TRBV7-2	NA	NA	TGTGCCAGCAGCTTCGACAACTCTGGGGCCAACGTCCTGACTTTC	CASSFDNSGANVLTF
TRBJ1-1	TRBV2	NA	NA	TGTGCCAGCAGTATCCTCCTTGACACTGAAGCTTTCTTT	CASSILLDTEAFF
TRBJ1-3	TRBV10-3	few	TRBD1	TGTGCCACCGGACAGGGAAGCTCTACTGGAAACACCATATATTTT	CATGQGSSTGNTIYF
TRBJ1-1	TRBV10-3	NA	TRBD1	TGTGCCATCAGCGGACAGGGAACGGGCACTGAAGCTTTCTTT	CAISGQGTGTEAFF
TRBJ1-1	TRBV28	NA	TRBD1	TGTGCCAGCAGGTCCCCCATTCTGACAGGGGGTGAAGCTTTCTTT	CASRSPILTGGEAFF
TRBJ2-5	TRBV7-8	once	NA	TGTGCCAGCAGCGTCGACAGTCAAGAGACCCAGTACTTC	CASSVDSQETQYF
TRBJ2-7	TRBV29-1	NA	TRBD2	TGCAGCGTTAGGGCCCGCGGGGGAAGGTACGAGCAGTACTTC	CSVRARGGRYEQYF
TRBJ2-3	TRBV9	NA	NA	TGTGCCAGCAGCGTAAGTGGGCGCCCAGATACGCAGTATTTT	CASSVSGRPDTQYF
TRBJ2-3	TRBV20-1	NA	NA	TGCAGTGCCAGGACAATAGATACGCAGTATTTT	CSARTIDTQYF
TRBJ2-1	TRBV5-4	NA	TRBD2	TGTGCCAGCAGCCCGACACTAGCGGGGGGGTCCTACAATGAGCAGTTCTTC	CASSPTLAGGSYNEQFF
TRBJ2-1	TRBV3-1/TRBV3-2	NA	TRBD2	TGTGCCAGCAGCCATAGGGTGGCGGGGGGGATATACAATGAGCAGTTCTTC	CASSHRVAGGIYNEQFF
TRBJ2-5	TRBV5-5	NA	TRBD2	TGTGCCAGCAGATCTCTAGCGGGGGGGCCGGAGACCCAGTACTTC	CASRSLAGGPETQYF
TRBJ2-1	TRBV10-3	NA	TRBD2	TGTGCCATCAGCCAAATAACTAGCGGGCAGAACAATGAGCAGTTCTTC	CAISQITSGQNNEQFF
TRBJ2-5	TRBV5-1	once	TRBD2	TGCGCCAGCAGCCTTGGTCCCCGGACTAGTGAGGAGACCCAGTACTTC	CASSLGPRTSEETQYF
TRBJ1-5	TRBV19	NA	TRBD1	TGTGCCAGCCGCACGACAGGGGGGGGCAATCAGCCCCAGCATTTT	CASRTTGGGNQPQHF
TRBJ1-5	TRBV3-1/TRBV3-2	NA	NA	TGTGCCAGCAGCCAAGGGGGGGATCAGCCCCAGCATTTT	CASSQGGDQPQHF
TRBJ1-5	TRBV19	NA	NA	TGTGCCAGTAGTATAGTCGACACCAGCAATCAGCCCCAGCATTTT	CASSIVDTSNQPQHF
TRBJ2-4	TRBV6-5	NA	TRBD1	TGTGCCAGCAGTCCCGGGACAGGGGGAAACATTCAGTACTTC	CASSPGTGGNIQYF
TRBJ1-2	TRBV6-1	NA	TRBD1	TGTGCCAGCAGTGAGGGTTCTTTCGGCAGGGGGATCTATGGCTACACCTTC	CASSEGSFGRGIYGYTF
TRBJ1-2	TRBV6-6	few	TRBD1	TGTGCCAGCAGGGAGACAGGGGATAACTATGGCTACACCTTC	CASRETGDNYGYTF
TRBJ2-2	TRBV27	NA	NA	TGTGCCAGCAGTCCGACCCGCAGGGGCGACACCGGGGAGCTGTTTTTT	CASSPTRRGDTGELFF
TRBJ2-1	TRBV24-1	NA	TRBD2	TGTGCCACCAGTGATACGGGACTAGCGGGGTTTAGCTCCTACAATGAGCAGTTCTTC	CATSDTGLAGFSSYNEQFF
TRBJ1-5	TRBV11-3	NA	NA	TGTGCCAGCAGCCAGGGTAGCAATCAGCCCCAGCATTTT	CASSQGSNQPQHF
TRBJ2-5	TRBV2	NA	TRBD1	TGTGCCACCAAACCCGACAGGGGGCGAGAAGAGACCCAGTACTTC	CATKPDRGREETQYF
TRBJ2-5	TRBV7-3	NA	NA	TGTGCCAGCAGCTTGAGTCGGCAAGAGACCCAGTACTTC	CASSLSRQETQYF
TRBJ1-1	TRBV7-2	NA	TRBD1	TGTGCCAGCAGCTTAGGTGGGACAGGGGGTGGCACTGAAGCTTTCTTT	CASSLGGTGGGTEAFF
TRBJ2-5	TRBV7-3	NA	TRBD2	TGTGCCAGCAGCCAGCGGGGGGGCAGGGAGACCCAGTACTTC	CASSQRGGRETQYF